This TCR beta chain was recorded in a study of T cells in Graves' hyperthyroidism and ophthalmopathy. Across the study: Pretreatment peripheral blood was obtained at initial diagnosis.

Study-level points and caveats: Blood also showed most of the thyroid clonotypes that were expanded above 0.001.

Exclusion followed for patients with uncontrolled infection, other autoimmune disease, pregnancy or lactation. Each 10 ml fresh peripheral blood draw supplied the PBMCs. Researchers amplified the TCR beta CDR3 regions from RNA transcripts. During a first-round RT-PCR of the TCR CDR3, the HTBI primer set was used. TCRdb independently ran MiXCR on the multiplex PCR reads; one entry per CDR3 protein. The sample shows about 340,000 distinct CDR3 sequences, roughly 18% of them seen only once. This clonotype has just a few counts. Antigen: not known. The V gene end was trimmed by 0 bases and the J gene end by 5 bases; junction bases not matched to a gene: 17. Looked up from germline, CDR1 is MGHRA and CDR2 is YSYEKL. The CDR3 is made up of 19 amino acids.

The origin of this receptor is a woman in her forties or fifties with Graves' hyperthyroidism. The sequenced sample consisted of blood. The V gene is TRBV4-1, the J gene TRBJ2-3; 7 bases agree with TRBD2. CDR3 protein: CASSQDDDAGVPSGDTQYF. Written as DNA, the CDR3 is TGCGCCAGCAGCCAAGATGATGACGCGGGGGTCCCATCCGGAGATACGCAGTATTTT.